Sequencing of this TCR beta chain was carried out in a study of early T cells in non-severe SARS-CoV-2 infection. On the study more broadly: Sequencing of bulk RNA from unsorted whole blood was done, without chain pairing. The study's findings and limits: Comparison of clonotypes with VDJdb favored anti-spike CD8 responses while missing private and CD4 specificities.

Concerning this clonotype: Its antigen is unknown.

The protocol attached unique molecular identifiers to individual cDNA molecules. TCRdb re-called the 5' RACE reads through MiXCR, storing one row per CDR3 protein. The data hold fewer than 40,000 distinct CDR3 sequences, with roughly 7.2% observed a single time. The source material was whole blood. This TCR was recovered from an adult who was a healthcare worker with PCR-confirmed SARS-CoV-2 infection or an uninfected control (not recorded which).

The CDR3 region is CATSASSGGHSYEQYF. CDR3 in DNA: TGTGCCACCAGTGCCAGTTCCGGGGGGCACTCCTACGAGCAGTACTTC. This chain links TRBV24-1 with TRBJ2-7; D may be TRBD2 (7 bases). CDR3 length equals 16 residues. V lost 5 bases, J lost 0 bases, and 16 bases lay in between. Per the germline V gene, CDR1 is KGHDR and CDR2 is SFDVKD.